This T cell receptor beta chain was identified in a study of T cell responses to AZD1222 COVID-19 vaccine. Overall study results and limits: Increases in Spike-specific TCR breadth and depth were seen after two AZD1222 doses. Donors skewed white British and female; clonal diversity was possibly underestimated. Variant regions that are unmutated are reportedly the target of nearly half of spike-specific TCRs. Sampling that yielded the repertoires occurred only after the peak T cell response.

As for this clone: Its antigen is undetermined.

Germline values: CDR1 SEHNR, CDR2 FQNEAQ (reference sequence). The CDR3 consists of 13 residues. With 5 bases removed from V and 3 bases from J, the gap between germline ends came to 7 bases. Measured with immunoSEQ multiplex PCR; TCRdb has only the in-frame clones, and not every one. Counted here are some 120,000 clones, about 90% occurring once; the ten biggest clones make up more than 5.5%. This chain joins TRBV7-9 and TRBJ1-4; D ambiguous. This material consisted of peripheral blood, taken on day 0 of AZD1222 vaccination. The receptor was derived from an adult in good health. The CDR3 nucleotides read TGTGCCAGCAGCGCGACCGCTAATGAAAAACTGTTTTTT. This codes for CASSATANEKLFF.